This TCR beta chain was sequenced in a study of blood T cell repertoires in COVID-19. The CDR3 consists of 11 residues. Germline lookup yields CDR1 SGHRS and CDR2 YFSETQ. Losses at the gene ends were 4 bases for V and 11 bases for J; bases not matched to a gene: 2. Method: immunoSEQ multiplex PCR; TCRdb's copy keeps in-frame clones and lacks some. The sample contains about 250,000 clones, 80% to 90% of which appear only once. This clone was seen only once. Sequenced input: PBMCs or T cells enriched from blood (not recorded which). The receptor was isolated from a woman under 30 who had recovered from COVID-19. This chain uses TRBV5-1 with TRBJ1-1, with 10 nucleotides matching TRBD1. For the CDR3, the DNA is TGCGCCAGCAGCGGACAGGGGGAGGCTTTCTTT. Protein sequence: CASSGQGEAFF.